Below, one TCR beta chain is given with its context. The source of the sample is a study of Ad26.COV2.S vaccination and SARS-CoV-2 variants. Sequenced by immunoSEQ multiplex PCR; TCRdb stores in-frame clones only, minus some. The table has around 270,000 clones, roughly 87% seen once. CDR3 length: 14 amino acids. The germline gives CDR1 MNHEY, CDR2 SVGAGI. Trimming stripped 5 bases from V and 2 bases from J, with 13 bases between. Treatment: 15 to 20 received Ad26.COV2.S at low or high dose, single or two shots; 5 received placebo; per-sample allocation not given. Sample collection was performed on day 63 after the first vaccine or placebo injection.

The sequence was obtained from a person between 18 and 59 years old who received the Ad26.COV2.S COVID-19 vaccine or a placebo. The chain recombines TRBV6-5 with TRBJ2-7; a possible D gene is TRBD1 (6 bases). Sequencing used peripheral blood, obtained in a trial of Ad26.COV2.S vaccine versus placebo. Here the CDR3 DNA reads TGTGCCAGCAGTATAGGACAGCGGACCTACGAGCAGTACTTC. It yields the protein CASSIGQRTYEQYF.